Below, 27 T cell receptor beta chains from the same sample are listed, as sequenced in a study of CD8+ T cells in alopecia areata. cDNA serving as the sequencing template came from extracted, reverse transcribed RNA. TCRdb keeps only in-frame clones here, not all; method: immunoSEQ multiplex PCR. The sample holds roughly 120,000 clones, and no clone turns up only once. The sequenced sample consisted of lesional skin. The receptor set was obtained from a C3H/HeJ mouse with alopecia areata. The mouse line has the MHC haplotype H2-k.

This clone has more than one count but fewer than ten. Gene names are mouse gene names. The read comes to an end 4 residues before the CDR3 does, leaving the germline J gene to fill in the end. The genes are TRBV13-3 and TRBJ2-1; possible D gene TRBD1, 6 bases. The CDR3 is made up of 17 amino acids. Germline values: CDR1 NNHDY, CDR2 SYVADS. V shed 1 base and J shed 0 bases, with 14 bases lying between them. CDR3 in amino acids: CASSDPGTSDNYAEQFF. CDR3 DNA (partial): TGTGCCAGCAGTGATCCCGGGACATCGGATAACTATGCT.

The sample holds a few counts of this clone. Genes and germline come from the mouse. This CDR3 reads CASSDDTNQDTQYF. The DNA read from the CDR3 is TGTGCCAGCAGTGACGACACAAACCAAGAC. This rearrangement joins TRBV13-3 to TRBJ2-5, with no clear D. The read stops 4 residues short of the end of the CDR3; the missing end is completed from the germline J gene. The germline V gene has CDR1 NNHDY and CDR2 SYVADS. There are 14 residues in the CDR3. With 2 bases removed from V and 0 bases from J, the gap between germline ends came to 7 bases.

Comment on this clone: The protein given in TCRdb and the translation of the DNA differ at residue 11, and the sequence presented here derives from the DNA. The germline and genes are mouse ones. The DNA ends 3 residues before the CDR3 does, and the rest of the CDR3 is filled in from the germline J gene. The chain uses TRBV1 and TRBJ1-6; the match to TRBD1 covers 8 bases. Being an ORF, TRBJ1-6 has a function that is uncertain. The junction had 4 bases not matched to a gene; V was cut back by 4 bases and J by 8 bases. CDR1 and CDR2 from the germline V gene are NSQYPW and LRSPGD (reference sequence). The CDR3 length is 14 residues. The CDR3 loop reads CTCSGTGIDSPLYF. Partial CDR3 DNA: TGCACCTGCAGTGGGACAGGGATTGATTCGCCC.

This clone was counted between two and nine times. All gene names here are mouse names. The CDR3 extends 4 residues past the end of the read, so its final part is completed from the germline J gene. This chain uses TRBV17 with TRBJ2-7; 11 nucleotides agree with TRBD2. Germline CDR1 reads MNHDT; CDR2 reads YYDKIL. Unmatched junction bases numbered 2, after V lost 3 bases and J lost 1 base. The length of the CDR3 is 15 residues. CDR3: CASSSGLGGSYEQYF. The CDR3 DNA, read in part, is TGTGCTAGCAGTAGTGGACTGGGGGGTTCCTAT.

For this clone: Germline and genes: mouse. The missing CDR3 end, 4 residues past where the read stops, is filled in from the germline J gene. The rearrangement links TRBV13-1 to TRBJ1-1; D unresolved. V lost 0 bases to trimming and J lost 0 bases, with 6 bases between them. The CDR3 runs to 14 residues. Germline CDR1 reads NSHNY; CDR2 reads SYGAGN. The covered CDR3 bases are TGTGCCAGCAGTGATGCCAGTTCAAACACA. As protein: CASSDASSNT. The whole CDR3 sequence reads CASSDASSNTEVFF.

This clone was seen more than once but under ten times. The gene names given are mouse names. The read terminates 4 residues before the CDR3 end, so the remaining end is supplied by the germline J gene. The V gene is TRBV31, the J gene TRBJ2-3; possible D gene TRBD2, 7 bases. Trimming left V 3 bases short and J 0 bases short, with 13 bases between. The CDR3 consists of 15 residues. Germline-derived CDR1 and CDR2 are GKSSPN and SITVG. CDR3 DNA, as far as it was read: TGTGCCTGGAGCCCGGGGGGCCTTAGTGCAGAA. As protein: CAWSPGGLSAE. The full CDR3 sequence reads CAWSPGGLSAETLYF.

Remarks on this clone: Germline and genes: mouse. From the germline J gene comes the end of the CDR3, since the read stops 4 residues before it. The rearrangement links TRBV19 to TRBJ2-7; no reliable D call. The V and J ends lost 2 bases and 0 bases respectively, with 12 bases between them. Germline CDR1 reads FNHDT; CDR2 reads SITEND (reference sequence). This CDR3 is built from 15 residues. This CDR3 reads CASSIPASSSYEQYF. The sequenced CDR3 bases are TGTGCCAGCAGTATTCCCGCCAGCAGCTCCTAT.

This clone came up a few times. Gene names refer to mouse genes. The read gets to within 4 residues of the CDR3 end, and the germline J gene fills in the rest. The sample carries other DNA sequences with the same CDR3. The genes are TRBV1 and TRBJ2-1, with D perhaps matching TRBD1 (6 bases). CDR3 size: 14 residues. Deletions cut 3 bases from V and 4 bases from J, with 10 bases between. Germline lookup yields CDR1 NSQYPW and CDR2 LRSPGD (reference sequence). The part of the CDR3 DNA that was read is TGCACCTGCAGTGCGCGCAGGGGATATGCT. Its translation: CTCSARRGYA. The CDR3 as a whole reads CTCSARRGYAEQFF.

The table lists this clone with a few counts. Gene names and germline refer to mouse. The read finishes 4 residues shy of the CDR3 end, and the germline J gene is used to complete it. The V and J genes are TRBV17 and TRBJ2-1, with 8 bases matching TRBD1. Germline trimming cut 1 base from V and 6 bases from J; bases unmatched to any gene: 2. Per the germline V gene, CDR1 is MNHDT and CDR2 is YYDKIL. The CDR3 length is 14 residues. CDR3 bases read: TGTGCTAGCAGTAGAGTCCAGGGGGCTGCT. Protein sequence: CASSRVQGAA. The whole CDR3 region reads CASSRVQGAAEQFF.

This clone was detected a few times. Genes here carry mouse names. The sequence runs out 4 residues before the end of the CDR3; the remainder is reconstructed from the germline J gene. The rearrangement uses TRBV13-3 and TRBJ2-1, with a tentative D call TRBD1 (6 bases). V lost 4 bases and J 1 base, leaving 9 bases between the germline ends. This CDR3 has 14 amino acids. Germline assignment: CDR1 NNHDY and CDR2 SYVADS. The CDR3 sequence is CASSRDTNYAEQFF. The CDR3 DNA, read in part, is TGTGCCAGCAGTAGGGACACAAACTATGCT.

Comment on this clone: Germline and genes here are mouse. The read is 4 residues too short to cover the CDR3 end, so that end is filled in from the germline J gene. The gene calls are TRBV13-3 and TRBJ2-7, with 7 bases fitting TRBD1. The CDR3 has 14 residues. Germline V gene data show CDR1 as NNHDY and CDR2 as SYVADS. CDR3 loop: CASSDRQGVYEQYF. CDR3 DNA (partial): TGTGCCAGCAGTGATCGGCAGGGGGTTTAT.

With respect to this clone: The gene names here belong to mouse. The CDR3 goes on 4 residues after the read ends, and that part is filled in from the germline J gene. The chain has TRBV19 and TRBJ1-2, with D possibly being TRBD1 (5 bases). Germline V lookup: CDR1 FNHDT, CDR2 SITEND (reference sequence). V dropped 3 bases and J dropped 4 bases, with 10 bases sitting between them. The CDR3 loop spans 13 amino acids. CDR3 protein: CASSSQGGSDYTF. The covered CDR3 bases are TGTGCCAGCAGTAGCCAGGGTGGCTCC. The full variable domain, completed using reference TRBV19 and TRBJ1-2, is GGIITQTPKFLIGQEGQKLTLKCQQNFNHDTMYWYRQDSGKGLRLIYYSITENDLQKGDLSEGYDASREKKSSFSLTVTSAQKNEMAVFLCASSSQGGSDYTFGSGTRLLVI.

Notes on this clone: The germline and genes are mouse ones. Read sequence stops 4 residues before the CDR3 end, and the germline J gene provides the missing end. The V gene is TRBV13-3, the J gene TRBJ1-4; 7 bases match TRBD1. Trimming cost V 8 bases and J 3 bases; bases outside gene matches: 4. The CDR3 runs to 13 residues. Germline CDR1 is NNHDY and CDR2 is SYVADS. CDR3 sequence reads: CASLGQPNERLFF. Partial CDR3 DNA: TGTGCCAGTTTGGGACAGCCCAACGAA. Filled out from reference TRBV13-3 and TRBJ1-4, the complete variable domain reads EAAVTQSPRSKVAVTGGKVTLSCHQTNNHDYMYWYRQDTGHGLRLIHYSYVADSTEKGDIPDGYKASRPSQENFSLILELASLSQTAVYFCASLGQPNERLFFGHGTKLSVL.

A note on this clone: Genes and germline are mouse. CDR3 protein: CTCRPRGRDTEVFF. The covered CDR3 bases are TGCACCTGCAGACCCAGGGGGCGAGACACA. The chain links TRBV1 to TRBJ1-1, with TRBD1 identical over 8 bases. The read ends 4 residues early relative to the CDR3; the germline J gene fills the gap. CDR1 is NSQYPW and CDR2 is LRSPGD in the germline V gene (reference sequence). The CDR3 loop spans 14 amino acids. Trimming took 6 bases from V and 3 from J; bases not matched to a gene: 6.

A few counts support this clone. Gene and germline names: mouse. The read ends 4 residues before the CDR3 terminus; that terminus is restored from the germline J gene. This chain joins TRBV13-1 and TRBJ2-4, with TRBD1 matching 9 bases. The germline CDR1 and CDR2 sequences are NSHNY and SYGAGN. This CDR3 comprises 13 residues. CDR3 sequence reads: CASSVTGGNTLYF. Incomplete CDR3 DNA: TGTGCCAGCAGTGTTACAGGGGGCAAC.

Only a few counts were recorded for this clone. Gene names refer to mouse genes. The read terminates 4 residues before the CDR3 end, so the remaining end is supplied by the germline J gene. The chain is built from TRBV17 and TRBJ2-7; 10 bases map to TRBD2. Germline V CDR1 and CDR2: MNHDT, YYDKIL. The CDR3 contains 14 residues. Partial CDR3 DNA: TGTGCTAGCAGTAGGCTGGGGGGGCGCGAT. Protein: CASSRLGGRD. The CDR3, in full, reads CASSRLGGRDEQYF.

This clone has more than one count but fewer than ten. The database protein in TCRdb disagrees with the DNA translation at residue 12; the sequence shown here was translated from the DNA. Gene names follow the mouse nomenclature. The CDR3 is cut off 3 residues early in the read; its end comes from the germline J gene. V is TRBV13-3 and J is TRBJ1-3; 8 bases map to TRBD1. V was pared by 4 bases and J by 2 bases, with 5 bases of the junction left unmatched. The CDR3 has 15 amino acids. The germline CDR1 and CDR2 sequences are NNHDY and SYVADS. The covered CDR3 bases are TGTGCCAGCAGTCGGACAGGGAGGACTGGAAATACG. As protein: CASSRTGRTGNT. The CDR3 in its entirety is CASSRTGRTGNTLYF.

A remark on this clone: Gene names and germline match the mouse. The read gets to within 4 residues of the CDR3 end, and the germline J gene fills in the rest. The chain employs TRBV13-3 and TRBJ2-5; possible D gene TRBD2, 6 bases. The CDR3 extends over 13 amino acids. Per the germline V gene, CDR1 is NNHDY and CDR2 is SYVADS. CDR3 DNA, as far as it was read: TGTGCCAGCAGTGGTGGGGGTAGGGAC. Encoded protein: CASSGGGRD. The entire CDR3 reads CASSGGGRDTQYF. The entire variable domain, with the rest obtained from reference TRBV13-3 and TRBJ2-5, is as follows: EAAVTQSPRSKVAVTGGKVTLSCHQTNNHDYMYWYRQDTGHGLRLIHYSYVADSTEKGDIPDGYKASRPSQENFSLILELASLSQTAVYFCASSGGGRDTQYFGPGTRLLVL.

On this clone: Gene labels here are mouse ones. Sequencing ends 4 residues short of the CDR3 end; the germline J gene provides the rest. The chain has TRBV13-3 and TRBJ2-1; 12 bases fit TRBD2. This CDR3 has 15 residues. Germline V gives CDR1 NNHDY, CDR2 SYVADS. The CDR3 bases that were read are TGTGCCAGCAGTGACGACTGGGGGGGCGCGGCT. This sequence encodes CASSDDWGGAA. The entire CDR3 reads CASSDDWGGAAEQFF.

This clone occurred a few times. Genes and germline are mouse. The CDR3 extends 4 residues past the end of the read, so its final part is completed from the germline J gene. The chain employs TRBV13-3 and TRBJ2-1, with 8 bases identical to TRBD2. V lost 5 bases, J lost 6 bases, and 7 bases stayed unmatched. The CDR3 length is 14 residues. Per germline, CDR1 NNHDY and CDR2 SYVADS. The CDR3 bases that were read are TGTGCCAGCAGAACTGGGGGATGGGGTGCT. Its translation: CASRTGGWGA. The whole CDR3 reads CASRTGGWGAEQFF.

With regard to this clone: Gene names and germline refer to mouse. The read ends 4 residues shy of where the CDR3 ends; the end is completed using the germline J gene. The chain has TRBV19 and TRBJ2-7, with D perhaps matching TRBD1 (6 bases). This CDR3 comprises 11 residues. Germline CDR1 reads FNHDT; CDR2 reads SITEND (reference sequence). The CDR3 spells CASRKGDEQYF. Incomplete CDR3 DNA: TGTGCCAGCAGAAAGGGGGAT.

This clone was recorded a few times. The gene names given are mouse names. The read stops 4 residues short of the end of the CDR3; the missing end is completed from the germline J gene. The rearrangement uses TRBV13-1 and TRBJ2-5; TRBD1 aligns across 8 bases. CDR1 and CDR2 (germline): NSHNY, SYGAGN. This CDR3 has 13 amino acids. The sequenced CDR3 bases are TGTGCCAGCAGCGACAGGGGACCAGAC. Protein product: CASSDRGPD. From start to end, the CDR3 is CASSDRGPDTQYF.

For this clone: Mouse names are used for the genes. The read gets to within 4 residues of the CDR3 end, and the germline J gene fills in the rest. The J gene is TRBJ2-7, the V gene TRBV13-3; TRBD2 matches at 7 bases. In germline, CDR1 is NNHDY, CDR2 SYVADS. J was trimmed by 0 bases and V by 2 bases; bases with no gene match: 8. The CDR3 runs 16 residues. Incomplete CDR3 DNA: TGTGCCAGCAGTGACCGGGGGGGGTATAGCTCCTAT. It codes for CASSDRGGYSSY. The whole CDR3 sequence reads CASSDRGGYSSYEQYF.

The sample holds a few counts of this clone. Gene names follow the mouse nomenclature. The sequence runs out 4 residues before the end of the CDR3; the remainder is reconstructed from the germline J gene. V gene TRBV1 combines with J gene TRBJ2-2; D unresolved. The CDR3 is 14 amino acids. Trimming cost V 3 bases and J 0 bases, with 5 bases left between them. Germline V gene lookup returns CDR1 NSQYPW and CDR2 LRSPGD (reference sequence). The sequenced part of the CDR3 DNA is TGCACCTGCAGTGCGCCTGCAAACACCGGG. It yields the protein CTCSAPANTG. The full CDR3 reads CTCSAPANTGQLYF.

With respect to this clone: The genes and germline here are from mouse. The read halts 4 residues ahead of the CDR3 end, with the missing end drawn from the germline J gene. The rearrangement links TRBV17 to TRBJ2-1; D gene uncertain. Germline loops: CDR1 MNHDT, CDR2 YYDKIL. This CDR3 spans 14 amino acids. Trimming shortened V by 2 bases and J by 4 bases, and 9 bases separated the two germline ends. The CDR3 loop is CASSRPGDYAEQFF. CDR3 DNA (partial): TGTGCTAGCAGTAGACCAGGAGATTATGCT. Based on the CDR3 plus reference TRBV17 and TRBJ2-1, the full variable domain is DTTVKQNPRYKLARVGKPVNLICSQTMNHDTMYWYQKKPNQAPKLLLFYYDKILNREADTFEKFQSSRPNNSFCSLYIGSAGLEYSAMYLCASSRPGDYAEQFFGPGTRLTVL.

In regard to this clone: Gene names and germline refer to mouse. Read coverage stops 4 residues before the CDR3 terminus; the germline J gene supplies the remainder. V is TRBV19 and J is TRBJ2-1; the D is unclear. Trimming took 4 bases from V and 4 from J, leaving 9 bases between them. CDR3 length equals 13 residues. Germline V gene sequence: CDR1 FNHDT, CDR2 SITEND (reference sequence). CDR3 DNA, as far as it was read: TGTGCCAGCAGTCCGGAGGGTTATGCT. Protein sequence: CASSPEGYA. The whole CDR3 protein is CASSPEGYAEQFF. The full variable domain, rest sourced from reference TRBV19 and TRBJ2-1, is GGIITQTPKFLIGQEGQKLTLKCQQNFNHDTMYWYRQDSGKGLRLIYYSITENDLQKGDLSEGYDASREKKSSFSLTVTSAQKNEMAVFLCASSPEGYAEQFFGPGTRLTVL.

This clone was seen more than once but under ten times. The listed genes are named as in mouse. The read falls 4 residues short of the CDR3 end, and the missing part is taken from the germline J gene. J is TRBJ1-4 and V is TRBV13-3; 9 bases are shared with TRBD1. Losses at the gene ends were 4 bases for V and 2 bases for J; bases not matched to a gene: 6. The germline V gene has CDR1 NNHDY and CDR2 SYVADS. The CDR3 runs to 16 residues. CDR3 bases read: TGTGCCAGCAGTCCTCCCGGGACAGGGTCCAACGAA. This translates into CASSPPGTGSNE. From start to end, the CDR3 is CASSPPGTGSNERLFF.